The 28 T cell receptor beta chains listed next were all sequenced from one sample in a study of T cells in Graves' hyperthyroidism and ophthalmopathy. The investigators amplified TCR beta CDR3 regions from RNA transcripts. When the TCR CDR3 underwent first-round RT-PCR, the HTBI primer set was used. MiXCR, run by TCRdb on the multiplex PCR reads, gives a single entry per CDR3 protein. The sample includes about 640,000 distinct CDR3 sequences, 13% to 15% of them seen just once. Sequenced material: blood. These receptors came from a woman between 50 and 59 years old with Graves' ophthalmopathy.

This clonotype was recorded at least ten times. CDR3 bases: TGTGCCTGGAGCCATAATTTCAGGAACACCGGGGAGCTGTTTTTT. Its translation: CAWSHNFRNTGELFF. This chain joins TRBV30 and TRBJ2-2; D remains ambiguous. This CDR3 has 15 residues. From germline, CDR1 is GTSNPN and CDR2 SVGIG (reference sequence). V lost 3 bases, J lost 1 base, and 12 bases lay in between.

At least ten counts were recorded for this clonotype. This chain connects TRBV5-1 to TRBJ2-7, with no clear D. Germline V gene lookup returns CDR1 SGHRS and CDR2 YFSETQ. This CDR3 region has 13 residues. Deletions cut 1 base from V and 3 bases from J, with 8 bases between. The CDR3 reads CASSLKVSYEQYF. CDR3 bases: TGCGCCAGCAGCTTGAAGGTCAGCTACGAGCAGTACTTC.

In its sample, this clonotype was seen many times. V is TRBV30 and J is TRBJ2-7; 7 bases match TRBD1. V gave up 2 bases and J gave up 3 bases; unmatched junction bases: 7. This CDR3 has 14 amino acids. Per germline, CDR1 GTSNPN and CDR2 SVGIG (reference sequence). The CDR3 DNA is TGTGCCTGGAGTCCAGGGGGTTCATTCTACGAGCAGTACTTC. Encoded protein: CAWSPGGSFYEQYF. Based on the CDR3 plus reference TRBV30 and TRBJ2-7, the full variable domain is SQTIHQWPATLVQPVGSPLSLECTVEGTSNPNLYWYRQAAGRGLQLLFYSVGIGQISSEVPQNLSASRPQDRQFILSSKKLLLSDSGFYLCAWSPGGSFYEQYFGPGTRLTVT.

The chain has TRBV7-2 and TRBJ1-2; D gene ambiguous. This CDR3 has 15 amino acids. The ends were cut back, 6 bases at V and 5 bases at J, with 19 bases in the middle. The germline V gene has CDR1 SGHTA and CDR2 FQGNSA. CDR3 nucleotides: TGTGCCAGCAGTCGAACGGCTACCGGGATTTATGGCTACACCTTC. Translated: CASSRTATGIYGYTF.

This clonotype was picked up many times. V is TRBV7-9 and J is TRBJ1-1; D might be TRBD1 (6 bases). CDR3 length equals 15 residues. In germline, CDR1 is SEHNR, CDR2 FQNEAQ (reference sequence). With 3 bases removed from V and 0 bases from J, the gap between germline ends came to 11 bases. The CDR3 nucleotides are TGTGCCAGCAGCTTGGGTGGACAGCTGAACACTGAAGCTTTCTTT. This encodes CASSLGGQLNTEAFF.

This clonotype was seen many times. V and J are TRBV4-2 and TRBJ2-7; 11 nucleotides line up with TRBD2. The V segment lost 0 bases and the J segment 4 bases; nucleotides outside the gene matches: 11. Germline V gives CDR1 LGHNA, CDR2 YNFKEQ. There are 18 residues in the CDR3. As DNA, the CDR3 is TGTGCCAGCAGCCAAGAAGCTTCCGTGGGGACTAGCGGTTACGAGCAGTACTTC. This translates into CASSQEASVGTSGYEQYF.

A word on this clonotype: This clone may be a read error of a much larger clone one base away. The CDR3 bases are TGTGCTAGCAGCTTAGTCCCAAATCCCAATAAGCAGTTCTTC. It translates to CASSLVPNPNKQFF. This chain joins TRBV7-7 and TRBJ2-1; unclear D gene. Germline V lookup: CDR1 SSHAT, CDR2 FNYEAQ (reference sequence). This CDR3 has 14 amino acids.

The V gene is TRBV24-1, the J gene TRBJ1-4; D is unclear. V gave up 5 bases and J gave up 10 bases, with 16 bases separating them. This CDR3 region has 14 residues. CDR1 and CDR2 from the germline V gene are KGHDR and SFDVKD. The CDR3 is CATSAAGESGKLFF. The CDR3 DNA sequence: TGTGCCACCAGTGCGGCCGGAGAGAGCGGAAAACTGTTTTTT.

This chain joins TRBV29-1 and TRBJ2-1; 15 bases fit TRBD2. Per the germline V gene, CDR1 is SQVTM and CDR2 is ANQGSEA. The CDR3 is 16 residues long. V was pared by 0 bases and J by 8 bases, with 5 bases of the junction left unmatched. In DNA form, the CDR3 reads TGCAGCGTTGAAGATGGACTAGCGGGAGGGAGGGATGAGCAGTTCTTC. Translation: CSVEDGLAGGRDEQFF.

This clonotype was seen at least ten times. The chain joins TRBV20-1 to TRBJ1-2; D is possibly TRBD1 (5 bases). Germline CDR1 reads DFQATT; CDR2 reads SNEGSKA (reference sequence). The CDR3 runs 15 residues. The germline V and J ends were trimmed by 2 bases and 3 bases, with 16 bases remaining between them. CDR3 region: CSARPDTGADYGYTF. The CDR3 DNA sequence: TGCAGTGCTAGACCCGATACAGGCGCGGACTATGGCTACACCTTC.

In this sample, this clonotype turned up many times. The chain employs TRBV20-1 and TRBJ1-6; 11 bases align to TRBD1. This CDR3 region has 16 residues. CDR1 is DFQATT and CDR2 is SNEGSKA in the germline V gene (reference sequence). Trimming at V came to 3 bases and at J to 5 bases, leaving 6 bases not matched to a gene. The CDR3 is CSASQGQGGNNSPLHF. DNA for the CDR3: TGCAGTGCTAGTCAGGGACAGGGGGGAAATAATTCACCCCTCCACTTT.

This clonotype came up many times. J is TRBJ2-7 and V is TRBV10-3, with 7 nucleotides matching TRBD2. Germline V gives CDR1 ENHRY, CDR2 SYGVKD. V trimming: 10 bases; J trimming: 0 bases; junction bases outside the gene matches: 3. This CDR3 comprises 12 residues. The CDR3 here is CATRTSSYEQYF. For the CDR3, the DNA is TGTGCCACCAGGACTAGCTCCTACGAGCAGTACTTC.

Ten or more counts support this clonotype. The V gene is TRBV5-8, the J gene TRBJ2-3; 7 bases line up with TRBD1. The length of the CDR3 is 13 residues. Germline assignment: CDR1 SGHTS and CDR2 YDEGEE. V shed 2 bases, J shed 4 bases, and the junction held 1 base outside the gene matches. This CDR3 is CASSLQGSDTQYF. The DNA of the CDR3 is TGTGCCAGCAGCTTACAGGGGTCAGATACGCAGTATTTT. The whole variable domain, remainder taken from reference TRBV5-8 and TRBJ2-3, is EAGVTQSPTHLIKTRGQQATLRCSPISGHTSVYWYQQALGLGLQFLLWYDEGEERNRGNFPPRFSGRQFPNYSSELNVNALELEDSALYLCASSLQGSDTQYFGPGTRLTVL.

For this clonotype: Germline is not matched at one junction end, which may reflect a read error. The chain recombines TRBV15 with TRBJ2-7; the D is unclear. CDR3 size: 13 residues. Germline CDR1 reads LNHNV; CDR2 reads YYDKDF (reference sequence). The CDR3 loop is CATSIDSYYKQYF. The CDR3 nucleotides read TGTGCCACCAGCATTGATTCCTACTACAAGCAGTACTTC.

This clonotype was counted at least ten times. V is TRBV27 and J is TRBJ2-7; 8 bases agree with TRBD2. This CDR3 is built from 16 residues. V lost 8 bases, J lost 1 base, and 13 bases stayed unmatched. Germline values: CDR1 MNHEY, CDR2 SMNVEV (reference sequence). CDR3 protein: CASGVLTSGPSYEQYF. For the CDR3, the DNA is TGTGCCAGCGGTGTCCTCACTAGCGGTCCTTCCTACGAGCAGTACTTC.

This clonotype has a handful of counts. The chain couples TRBV4-3 to TRBJ2-1; TRBD1 matches at 8 bases. V was clipped by 4 bases and J by 5 bases; unmatched bases: 10. Germline V gives CDR1 LGHNA, CDR2 YSLEER. The CDR3 has 16 residues. CDR3 loop: CASSRETGVTDNEQFF. The DNA for the CDR3 is TGCGCCAGCAGCCGAGAGACAGGGGTTACCGACAATGAGCAGTTCTTC.

The chain couples TRBV2 to TRBJ1-4; D gene ambiguous. The CDR3 has 15 amino acids. CDR1 and CDR2 from the germline V gene are SNHLY and FYNNEI. The V gene lost 11 bases and the J gene lost 7 bases, with 23 bases spanning the gap. DNA of the CDR3: TGTGCCGCCAGCAGCCAAGAGACGGCGGGTGAAAAACTGTTTTTT. The encoded protein is CAASSQETAGEKLFF.

This clonotype was found many times. The chain links TRBV7-3 to TRBJ1-3; no clear D. The CDR3 covers 11 residues. Trimming stripped 4 bases from V and 10 bases from J, with 8 bases between. Per germline, CDR1 SGHTA and CDR2 FQGTGA. DNA for the CDR3: TGTGCCAGCAGCTCGGGGAGTACCATATATTTT. Its protein product is CASSSGSTIYF.

The sample holds many counts of this clonotype. The chain recombines TRBV27 with TRBJ2-7; 9 nucleotides line up with TRBD2. Germline-derived CDR1 and CDR2 are MNHEY and SMNVEV (reference sequence). The V and J ends lost 4 bases and 4 bases, in that order; junction bases with no gene match: 8. This CDR3 is 15 amino acids long. Written as DNA, the CDR3 is TGTGCCAGCAGTTATCTTACTAGCGGGCCGTACGAGCAGTACTTC. It encodes CASSYLTSGPYEQYF.

V gene TRBV12-3 or TRBV12-4 combines with J gene TRBJ2-2; D might be TRBD1 (6 bases). Trimming stripped 5 bases from V and 0 bases from J, with 13 bases between. CDR3 length equals 16 residues. The CDR3 coding sequence is TGTGCCAGCAGTCCGTCCTGGACAGCGAACACCGGGGAGCTGTTTTTT. It yields the protein CASSPSWTANTGELFF.

The genes are TRBV20-1 and TRBJ1-1; a weak D match, TRBD1 (5 bases). The CDR3 is 14 amino acids. Between the trimmed V and J ends, which lost 0 bases and 3 bases, there was a span of 11 bases. Looked up from germline, CDR1 is DFQATT and CDR2 is SNEGSKA (reference sequence). The CDR3 DNA is TGCAGTGCTAGAGATTGGGGGTTTCACACTGAAGCTTTCTTT. This gives the protein CSARDWGFHTEAFF.

This clonotype has ten or more counts. V gene TRBV7-9 combines with J gene TRBJ1-5, with D perhaps matching TRBD1 (6 bases). The CDR3 covers 15 residues. CDR1 and CDR2 (germline): SEHNR, FQNEAQ (reference sequence). V dropped 5 bases and J dropped 1 base, with 12 bases sitting between them. The CDR3 DNA sequence: TGTGCCAGCAGCAATTCCGGGACAAGCAATCAGCCCCAGCATTTT. Amino acids: CASSNSGTSNQPQHF.

Turning to this clonotype: Possible read error: a much larger clone is one base away. V and J are TRBV29-1 and TRBJ2-3; D assignment may be TRBD1 or TRBD2 (5 bases each). V lost 3 bases and J 2 bases, leaving 12 bases between the germline ends. The CDR3 length is 14 residues. From germline, CDR1 is SQVTM and CDR2 ANQGSEA. This CDR3 is CSVDWVGTTDTQYF. As DNA, the CDR3 is TGCAGCGTTGATTGGGTAGGGACCACAGATACGCAGTATTTT.

This clonotype was counted between two and nine times. The chain has TRBV28 and TRBJ2-4; D call uncertain. Germline CDR1 is MDHEN and CDR2 is SYDVKM. This CDR3 spans 14 amino acids. V lost 3 bases and J 1 base, leaving 7 bases between the germline ends. The CDR3 DNA reads TGTGCCAGCAGTTTCCCCGGGGCCAAAAACATTCAGTACTTC. Translation gives CASSFPGAKNIQYF.

This clonotype occurred many times. The chain joins TRBV7-6 to TRBJ2-3; 11 positions agree with TRBD2. The junction had 9 bases not matched to a gene; V was cut back by 4 bases and J by 0 bases. This CDR3 contains 18 residues. CDR1 is SGHVS and CDR2 is FNYEAQ in the germline V gene. DNA for the CDR3: TGTGCCAGCAGCTCACTTCGGCGGACTAGCGGGAGCACAGATACGCAGTATTTT. Protein sequence: CASSSLRRTSGSTDTQYF.

This chain connects TRBV6-5 to TRBJ1-1, with TRBD1 as a possible D gene (6 bases). The length of the CDR3 is 14 residues. Trimming pared 2 bases from V and 5 bases from J, leaving 12 bases between. Germline CDR1 reads MNHEY; CDR2 reads SVGAGI. CDR3 loop: CASSYNRVVTEAFF. CDR3 in DNA: TGTGCCAGCAGTTACAACAGGGTGGTTACTGAAGCTTTCTTT.

The sample holds many counts of this clonotype. The V and J genes are TRBV7-2 and TRBJ2-7, with D possibly TRBD1 on 5 matching bases. Germline CDR1 reads SGHTA; CDR2 reads FQGNSA. V gave up 5 bases and J gave up 4 bases, with 18 bases separating them. The CDR3 extends over 15 amino acids. CDR3: CASSPTQGRAYEQYF. CDR3 bases: TGTGCCAGCAGCCCCACCCAAGGCAGGGCATACGAGCAGTACTTC.

This clonotype was found a few times. The rearrangement joins TRBV19 to TRBJ2-2; D is uncertain. The germline V and J ends were trimmed by 8 bases and 7 bases, with 11 bases remaining between them. CDR1 is LNHDA, CDR2 SQIVND, per germline (reference sequence). There are 12 residues in the CDR3. The CDR3 DNA is TGTGCCAGTGGTGTCATTCACGGGGAGCTGTTTTTT. Its protein product is CASGVIHGELFF. The entire variable domain, with the rest obtained from reference TRBV19 and TRBJ2-2, is as follows: DGGITQSPKYLFRKEGQNVTLSCEQNLNHDAMYWYRQDPGQGLRLIYYSQIVNDFQKGDIAEGYSVSREKKESFPLTVTSAQKNPTAFYLCASGVIHGELFFGEGSRLTVL.